These 20 T cell receptor beta chains were sequenced from one sample in a study of CD8 T cells in ankylosing spondylitis. TCRdb processed the 5' RACE reads anew with MiXCR; each CDR3 protein has one entry. The data show about 240,000 distinct CDR3 sequences, with around 9.1% seen just once and 6.5% to 7% held by the top ten. The sequencing sample was made of blood, either unsorted or a sorted T cell fraction (not recorded which). These receptors originate from a male donor with ankylosing spondylitis or in good health (not recorded which).

This clonotype was observed many times. This sequence joins TRBV20-1 and TRBJ1-2, with D unclear. Germline CDR1 DFQATT, CDR2 SNEGSKA (reference sequence). This CDR3 has 14 residues. Trimming took 3 bases from V and 4 from J, leaving 15 bases between them. CDR3 in DNA: TGCAGTGCTAGCCGGGCCGCAACCATCTATGGCTACACCTTC. Protein product: CSASRAATIYGYTF.

This clonotype was observed many times. The chain links TRBV20-1 to TRBJ1-5, with D possibly being TRBD1 (5 bases). V was shortened by 7 bases and J by 2 bases, with 15 bases between the two germline ends. Germline V CDR1 and CDR2: DFQATT, SNEGSKA (reference sequence). This CDR3 spans 14 amino acids. DNA of the CDR3: TGCAGTGGGACCCAGGGAGATGGCAATCAGCCCCAGCATTTT. Its protein product is CSGTQGDGNQPQHF.

This clonotype has more than one count but fewer than ten. V is TRBV19 and J is TRBJ1-5; no clear D. Germline V gene data show CDR1 as LNHDA and CDR2 as SQIVND (reference sequence). V gave up 3 bases and J gave up 7 bases, with 10 bases separating them. This CDR3 region has 13 residues. CDR3 amino acids: CASSIGVRQPQHF. As DNA, the CDR3 is TGTGCCAGTAGTATTGGGGTAAGGCAGCCCCAGCATTTT.

This clonotype was seen many times. The rearrangement links TRBV20-1 to TRBJ1-5; a weak D match, TRBD1 (5 bases). CDR1 and CDR2 (germline): DFQATT, SNEGSKA (reference sequence). Trimming took off 4 bases at V and 5 bases at J, with 15 bases between the two ends. The CDR3 totals 14 residues. The CDR3 nucleotides read TGCAGTGCTAATCCCGGACACCTTGATCAGCCCCAGCATTTT. This codes for CSANPGHLDQPQHF.

The rearrangement uses TRBV7-9 and TRBJ2-5; 9 bases match TRBD1. Trimming at V came to 4 bases and at J to 7 bases, leaving 7 bases not matched to a gene. The CDR3 spans 14 residues. The germline gives CDR1 SEHNR, CDR2 FQNEAQ (reference sequence). CDR3 region: CASSSDRGWVTQYF. DNA for the CDR3: TGTGCCAGCAGCTCGGACAGGGGATGGGTGACCCAGTACTTC.

This clonotype was counted many times. The rearrangement joins TRBV6-2 or TRBV6-3 to TRBJ2-7; perhaps TRBD1 as D (6 bases). Germline V gene lookup returns CDR1 MNHEY and CDR2 SVGEGT. Trimming removed 2 bases at V and 2 bases at J, with 10 bases between. CDR3 length equals 14 residues. In nucleotides, the CDR3 is TGTGCCAGCAGTTACGGACAGACGACCTACGAGCAGTACTTC. Protein sequence: CASSYGQTTYEQYF.

There are many counts of this clonotype. The chain carries TRBV7-2 and TRBJ2-1; tentatively, D is TRBD2 (8 bases). Germline assignment: CDR1 SGHTA and CDR2 FQGNSA. The CDR3 is made up of 15 amino acids. Trimming shortened V by 5 bases and J by 3 bases, and 14 bases separated the two germline ends. The CDR3 loop reads CASSQGGLDYNEQFF. The CDR3 nucleotides are TGTGCCAGCAGCCAGGGGGGACTAGACTACAATGAGCAGTTCTTC.

This clonotype came up many times. V gene TRBV5-1 combines with J gene TRBJ1-6; 9 bases match TRBD1. The ends lost 4 bases at V and 10 bases at J; junction bases unmatched: 9. CDR1 is SGHRS and CDR2 is YFSETQ in the germline V gene. This CDR3 contains 15 residues. The CDR3: CASSTGQGMESPLHF. The CDR3 DNA reads as TGCGCCAGCAGCACGGGACAGGGAATGGAGTCACCCCTCCACTTT.

In this sample, this clonotype turned up many times. This sequence joins TRBV24-1 and TRBJ2-5; tentatively, D is TRBD1 (5 bases). Germline CDR1 KGHDR, CDR2 SFDVKD. The CDR3 has 14 residues. V was pared by 2 bases and J by 4 bases, with 10 bases between. In nucleotides, the CDR3 is TGTGCCACCAGTGATTGGGGCCGTGGAGAGACCCAGTACTTC. This codes for CATSDWGRGETQYF.

This clonotype was detected many times. The V call is TRBV10-3, the J call TRBJ2-7, with TRBD2 identical over 8 bases. V was clipped by 7 bases and J by 3 bases; unmatched bases: 5. CDR1 and CDR2 (germline): ENHRY, SYGVKD. The CDR3 extends over 13 amino acids. This chain's CDR3 is CAITGTSLYEQYF. For the CDR3, the DNA is TGTGCCATCACCGGGACTAGTCTCTACGAGCAGTACTTC.

This clonotype has a count of ten or more. V and J are TRBV12-3 or TRBV12-4 and TRBJ2-7; no clear D gene. This CDR3 is 11 amino acids long. Trimming removed 1 base from V and 7 bases from J, with 5 bases in between. CDR3 sequence reads: CASSLGREQYF. CDR3 nucleotides: TGTGCCAGCAGTTTAGGTCGGGAGCAGTACTTC.

This clonotype was detected ten times or more. V usage is TRBV6-2 or TRBV6-3 and J usage is TRBJ1-2; D uncertain. The CDR3 runs 13 residues. Germline values: CDR1 MNHEY, CDR2 SVGEGT. Trimming cost V 2 bases and J 3 bases, with 7 bases left between them. The CDR3 loop reads CASSYDGHYGYTF. DNA for the CDR3: TGTGCCAGCAGTTACGACGGACACTATGGCTACACCTTC.

In its sample, this clonotype was seen many times. The V gene is TRBV5-6, the J gene TRBJ2-7; possible D gene TRBD1, 5 bases. Germline CDR1 SGHDT, CDR2 YYEEEE. The V end lost 0 bases, the J end lost 9 bases, and 19 bases lay between the germline ends. CDR3 length equals 15 residues. CDR3 nucleotides: TGTGCCAGCAGCTTGGGTCAGGGTAACCTACGAGTGCAGTACTTC. This codes for CASSLGQGNLRVQYF.

This clonotype has ten or more counts. J is TRBJ2-4 and V is TRBV5-1; D assignment may be TRBD1 or TRBD2 (5 bases each). The length of the CDR3 is 15 residues. V dropped 2 bases and J dropped 3 bases, with 12 bases sitting between them. The V gene's germline CDR1 is SGHRS and CDR2 YFSETQ. The chain's CDR3 is CASSLEGLGKNIQYF. The DNA for the CDR3 is TGCGCCAGCAGCTTAGAGGGGCTGGGCAAAAACATTCAGTACTTC.

This clonotype was seen repeatedly, ten times or more. V gene TRBV5-1 combines with J gene TRBJ2-1, with 7 bases that match TRBD1. V dropped 4 bases and J dropped 5; count of bases not matched to a gene: 3. The CDR3 extends over 13 amino acids. The germline V gene has CDR1 SGHRS and CDR2 YFSETQ. The CDR3 here is CASSVGQNNEQFF. The CDR3 nucleotides read TGCGCCAGCAGCGTGGGACAGAACAATGAGCAGTTCTTC.

The chain couples TRBV7-6 to TRBJ1-6; D remains unclear. V was clipped by 5 bases and J by 9 bases, with 14 bases between them. This CDR3 comprises 14 residues. Germline loops: CDR1 SGHVS, CDR2 FNYEAQ. CDR3 sequence: CASSPQVTISPLHF. CDR3 DNA sequence: TGTGCCAGCAGCCCCCAAGTTACCATTTCACCCCTCCACTTT.

The chain links TRBV12-3 or TRBV12-4 to TRBJ2-7; D is ambiguous. This CDR3 spans 13 amino acids. V dropped 0 bases and J dropped 2 bases, with 5 bases sitting between them. In nucleotides, the CDR3 is TGTGCCAGCAGTTTAGCCCGTACCTACGAGCAGTACTTC. This gives the protein CASSLARTYEQYF.

A remark on this clonotype: The junction departs from germline at one end; a sequencing error may be responsible. This chain joins TRBV7-2 and TRBJ2-1, with D possibly TRBD2 on 6 matching bases. CDR1 SGHTA and CDR2 FQGNSA come from the germline V gene. This CDR3 spans 14 amino acids. The CDR3: CASSFRGGNNEHFF. CDR3 nucleotide sequence: TGTGCCAGCAGCTTTCGGGGAGGAAACAATGAGCATTTCTTC.

The table lists this clonotype with many counts. V and J are TRBV28 and TRBJ1-2; TRBD1 aligns across 7 bases. Germline CDR1 MDHEN, CDR2 SYDVKM. The CDR3 has 13 amino acids. V lost 4 bases to trimming and J lost 3 bases; unmatched junction nucleotides: 2. In DNA form, the CDR3 reads TGTGCCAGCAGTTCCCAGGGGGACTATGGCTACACCTTC. Its protein product is CASSSQGDYGYTF.

The chain is built from TRBV5-1 and TRBJ1-1; D is unclear. The CDR3 loop spans 13 amino acids. With 4 bases removed from V and 5 bases from J, the gap between germline ends came to 12 bases. Germline-derived CDR1 and CDR2 are SGHRS and YFSETQ. CDR3 nucleotides: TGCGCCAGCAGCGGCCAGGTGAGGACTGAAGCTTTCTTT. Its translation: CASSGQVRTEAFF.